The following is a T cell receptor (beta chain) sequence with its context. There is no known antigen for this receptor. No base qualities exist here, and no much larger clone lies one base off it. From its cysteine to its phenylalanine, the CDR3 spans 13 amino acids. CDR3 DNA is the only sequence kept; it has 39 bases, read in frame from the first base. Based on the germline V gene, the CDR1 and CDR2 sequences are SGHNT and YENEEA. The V and J ends are trimmed by 5 bases and 6 bases, leaving 10 bases between them. The cohort consisted of hundreds of healthy bone marrow donors. At the time of sampling, every cohort member was nominally healthy, though immune exposures that went unrecorded were likely present. The donor tested CMV seronegative, placing the donor among the roughly 340 seronegative members of the cohort. Each donor provided a peripheral blood sample, and peripheral blood mononuclear cells were used for TCR beta sequencing. The Qiagen DNeasy Blood Extraction Kit was used to extract genomic DNA from the blood cell samples.

Library construction relied on the immunoSEQ multiplex PCR assay. For the multiplex PCR, a mixture combining 60 forward primers for TCR Vbeta segments and 13 reverse primers for TCR Jbeta segments was used. Amplification of the CDR3 region of rearranged TCR beta genes was performed with a multiplex PCR assay on genomic DNA. On the Illumina HiSeq System, the amplified TCR beta libraries were sequenced as 87-base-pair reads. Turning to the authors' computational methods: A later analysis tallied tens of millions of unique TCR beta chains across the 666 repertoires, and about 10 million of those chains were shared by two or more donors. A nearest-neighbor algorithm error-corrected the raw reads and collapsed the reads into unique sequences, merging closely related sequences to remove PCR and sequencing errors. CDR3 sequences were aligned to IMGT reference sequences to assign V, D and J gene segments. Each retained sequence needed at least a six-nucleotide match to both a V gene segment and a J gene segment. Rearrangements were called productive when the CDR3 lacked stop codons and stayed in frame with V and J; all others were non-productive. CDR3 was defined by IMGT convention, running from the second conserved V-encoded cysteine to the conserved J-encoded phenylalanine. The earlier analysis of some 600 of the donors excluded sequences that lacked an unambiguous match to a single V gene segment. An earlier analysis of 587 of the donors classified V segments as functional when productive rearrangements were above 56.7% and as segregating when the standard deviation between donors was above 5%. A statistical classification framework was built to diagnose cytomegalovirus status from the catalog of TCR beta chain sequences. In a later analysis, TCR nucleotide sequences were compared against IMGT/GENE-DB human TR gene sequences so that V and J genes could be assigned. Using the TCRdist pipeline, a later analysis assigned CDR3 sequences along with most-parsimonious VDJ recombination scenarios. In a later analysis, each TCR beta chain was defined by its CDR3 amino acid sequence together with its V-gene family, and reads without a unique V-gene family were excluded. In a later analysis, fewer than 650 highly shared, low-generation-probability nucleotide sequences were removed to address suspected cross-contamination and a sequencing artifact. For each public chain, a later analysis derived a clonal expansion index from normalized ranks of inferred template counts within each repertoire. In a later analysis, generation probabilities were computed using a VDJ recombination model fitted to out-of-frame rearrangements, and the results were checked against IGoR. In a later analysis, hypergeometric tests were used to score TCR-TCR, TCR-HLA and TCR-CMV co-occurrence, with a repertoire-size bias correction applied to TCR pairs. False discovery rates were estimated in a later analysis by permuting HLA or CMV assignments 20 times. In a later analysis, co-occurring TCRs were grouped using DBSCAN, and TCRdist sequence similarity was added for clustering within HLA-allele-positive subsets. Repertoires with fewer than 30,000 or more than 120,000 public chains, plus five repertoires with anomalous nucleotide sharing, were excluded from co-occurrence clustering. The immuneACCESS repertoire file appears here via TCRdb, limited to in-frame rearrangements. These files lack a portion of the clones; in checked studies, under half of the deficit traces to unresolved V genes, and the cause of the others is not known. That table supplies the V and J calls and clone size; D and trimming were determined from the DNA. The sample yields some 270,000 clones; around 90% were counted once. About 1.5% of the sample goes to the ten largest clones.

This sample stems from a study of cytomegalovirus exposure and HLA in healthy donors (dated by TCRdb to between 2016 and 2019). About the investigation overall: An earlier analysis of roughly 570 of the donors reported around 280 Gb of sequence data and 95 million to 120 million unique TCR beta sequences obtained from some 200 million T cells. The later analysis used no new phenotypic data to find candidate immune exposures, relying instead on TCR beta sequences and their occurrence across donors. The genetic ancestry cluster associated with self-reported Caucasian donors included 65% to 90% of the 300 to 400 genotyped donors. The study aimed to test whether cataloging public T cell receptors could reveal signatures of past pathogen exposure. A handful of DR-DQ haplotypes were handled as single units for association and clustering because linkage in the cohort was strong. Donor age, sex, ethnicity and CMV serostatus were compiled together with the repertoire data. Every discovery cohort repertoire had been produced on one sequencing platform. To predict cytomegalovirus infection status, the study brought together high-throughput TCR immunosequencing, statistical association of individual TCRs with disease status, and machine learning. The number of typed donors differed by locus: roughly 629-640 for A, B, C, DRB1 and DQB1; approximately 530 for DQA1; fewer than 610 for DPA1; and some 430 for DPB1. Along with the approximately 700-subject first cohort, a separate validation cohort of around 120 different subjects was used. HLA typing covered class I and class II loci at four-digit resolution. Using immunosequencing, the study profiled T cell repertoires from about 650 subjects and related those repertoires to cytomegalovirus serostatus. Roughly 300 gigabases of sequencing data and 70 million to 100 million unique TCR sequences made up an early release that covered 500 to 650 HLA-typed donors. Among a few hundred genotyped donors of the cohort, an average of around 240,000 unique TCR beta nucleotide sequences were sequenced per donor, roughly a sixth of them non-productive. An earlier analysis of roughly 600 of the donors used high-throughput TCR beta sequencing to judge whether each TCR beta V gene segment behaved as functional or pseudogenic. Genome-wide SNP genotypes for about 60% of the 666 donors were used in a later genetic analysis, which treated that subset as a discovery cohort. A later analysis re-examined previously published TCR beta repertoires from just over 650 donors and added high-resolution HLA genotyping to investigate patterns of TCR occurrence. Beyond this particular receptor, the publication reports: The cohort was sequenced for TCR beta chains only, and without alpha or paired-chain data the features that could be detected were limited. An association between a missense DCLRE1C variant and V-gene and J-gene trimming of TCR beta chains was found in a later genetic analysis and replicated in an independent cohort. Because some donors lacked HLA typing at each locus, the association tests relied only on the typed subset. Several of the top co-occurrence clusters appeared to be linked to parvovirus B19, influenza, CMV and Epstein-Barr virus, according to a later analysis. At a false discovery rate of 0.05, a later analysis linked about 17,000 TCR beta sequences to specific HLA alleles. A cluster of highly shared sequence variants was judged likely to be a technical artifact of the sequencing pipeline. The presence/absence analyses assumed that sequencing depth was roughly uniform across donors, and that assumption may not be true. The classifier was reported to diagnose cytomegalovirus status with high specificity and sensitivity in both the original cohort and the validation cohort. A later analysis found that most CMV-associated TCR beta chains appeared HLA-restricted, with HLA associations seemingly driven largely by CMV exposure. A further reported finding was that TCR beta sequences accurately predicted the HLA-A and HLA-B alleles for most subjects in the first cohort. Some IMGT-functional V segments, including TRBV6-2 and TRBV6-3, could not be told apart with the 87-base-pair reads, so those segments were excluded. Compared with the roughly 670-donor mean, donors in an Asian-associated ancestry cluster had fewer N-insertions in productive TCRs, according to a later genetic analysis. Because counts were too low, about 15 rarely observed V segments, including chromosome 9 orphons, were left out of the earlier analysis of 587 of the donors. The study gave a list of 150 to 200 TCR beta chains associated with cytomegalovirus. Linkage disequilibrium might explain the correlated functional status among segregating V segments, but an unknown experimental factor could not be excluded. The only immune exposure information available for the cohort was CMV serostatus. Strong co-occurrence of HLA alleles, especially DR and DQ, made assigning TCR associations to individual alleles difficult. While some public TCRs were present in many individuals, most TCR sequences turned up only very rarely across donors. According to the authors, the approach could potentially be generalized to other disease states and immunological phenotypes. Broadly in line with IMGT annotations, most TCR beta V segments showed up in productive rearrangements about 87% or about 30% of the time in an earlier analysis of under 700 of the donors. In a later analysis, HLA-associated TCR beta chains showed more clonal expansion and lower generation probabilities than non-associated chains that were equally common. According to a later analysis, TCR association rates differed among HLA loci, with DRB1 alleles showing the most associated TCRs and HLA-C alleles showing the fewest. In vitro tests confirmed that a few of the cytomegalovirus-associated TCR beta chains recognize cytomegalovirus antigens.

Sequencing input: PBMCs. In this chain, TRBV11-3 is recombined with TRBJ2-2; a confident D gene designation cannot be given. The origin of this receptor is a girl aged 2 to 10 in good health and CMV-seronegative. CDR3 reads: CASSDEVAGELFF. The sequence in DNA is TGTGCCAGCAGCGATGAGGTCGCCGGGGAGCTGTTTTTT.